The present T cell receptor (beta chain) was sequenced within a study of blood T cell repertoires in COVID-19. Study overall: Both acute and convalescent COVID-19 samples were obtained from the United States, Italy and Spain. T cells, B-cell-depleted T cells, or PBMCs provided the cDNA or gDNA that served as material.

The V gene end was trimmed by 6 bases and the J gene end by 3 bases; junction bases not matched to a gene: 6. CDR3 length equals 14 residues. Germline V lookup: CDR1 ENHRY, CDR2 SYGVKD. In the study's own analysis: Amplification from reference gene primers served as the basis for estimated nucleated cell counts. The method was immunoSEQ multiplex PCR; TCRdb's version includes in-frame clones alone and lacks a portion of them. V and J calls and clone size are as listed in that table; D and trimming were resolved from the DNA. In the table there are about 260,000 clones, about 89% of which are singletons.

The rearrangement joins TRBV10-3 to TRBJ2-7; 9 nucleotides agree with TRBD1. Sequencing was carried out using peripheral blood. The TCR was taken from a woman between 50 and 59 years old with acute or convalescent COVID-19. The CDR3 loop is CAIRGGQGGYEQYF. CDR3 DNA sequence: TGTGCCATCAGGGGGGGACAGGGAGGCTACGAGCAGTACTTC.